Sequencing of this T cell receptor beta chain was carried out in a study of blood T cell repertoires in COVID-19. Study-level background: There were acute and convalescent COVID-19 samples, and they came from the United States, Italy and Spain. The analysed material was cDNA or gDNA that came from T cells, B-cell-depleted T cells, or PBMCs.

Source study methods: Reference gene primer amplification in the assay estimated nucleated cell counts. Generated by immunoSEQ multiplex PCR, the TCRdb table keeps only in-frame clones and is missing some. V, J and clone size derive from that table, while D and trimming were established from the DNA sequence. The data show roughly 67,000 clones, with approximately 93% seen just once and approximately 2.9% held by the top ten. The CDR3 loop spans 13 amino acids. The trim removed 7 bases at V and 6 bases at J, leaving 8 bases unmatched. Sequencing used peripheral blood. The receptor was derived from an older man with active COVID-19. V usage is TRBV12-3 or TRBV12-4 and J usage is TRBJ1-1; 7 positions agree with TRBD1. The CDR3 spells CASNLQGTAEAFF. The CDR3 DNA sequence: TGTGCCAGCAACTTACAGGGGACCGCTGAAGCTTTCTTT.